Reported below is one T cell receptor (beta chain). CDR1 and CDR2 from the germline V gene are MNHEY and SVGAGI. The length of the CDR3 is 14 residues. Trimming at V came to 3 bases and at J to 6 bases, leaving 6 bases not matched to a gene. This entry comes from a study of technical replicates of blood from four donors. Profiled with immunoSEQ multiplex PCR; TCRdb holds only in-frame clones, not every one. In the table there are some 49,000 clones, around nine tenths of which are singletons. V and J are TRBV6-5 and TRBJ2-7; 9 nucleotides align to TRBD2. The sequenced sample consisted of PBMCs. The source is a human donor in good health. Some clones in this sample may be carry-over from other donors' samples. Written as DNA, the CDR3 is TGTGCCAGCAGTTATGGGCGGGGGGGCCTCGAGCAGTACTTC. Its protein is CASSYGRGGLEQYF.